The present entry profiles one T cell receptor (beta chain) with its context. Its antigen is as yet unknown. This record belongs to a study of vaccination effects on CD4 cells after COVID-19. The table came from immunoSEQ multiplex PCR; TCRdb's copy has only in-frame clones and leaves some out. Of roughly 26,000 clones in the sample, approximately 80% were seen once. V was pared by 7 bases and J by 6 bases, with 21 bases between. Germline lookup yields CDR1 SNHLY and CDR2 FYNNEI. The CDR3 length is 15 residues. With the ViraFEST assay, the study expanded antigen-specific CD4+ T cells using viral peptide pools, then sequenced them. Cultured cells yielded isolated CD4+ T cells after 10 days. The person had PCR-confirmed SARS-CoV-2 infection between March and December 2020. Findings and caveats of the study: By a late point after vaccination, infection- and vaccine-induced clones had shrunk markedly through clonal contraction.

The sequenced sample was CD4+ T cells from PBMCs cultured with HCoV-NL63 spike peptides, obtained before COVID-19 vaccination. This receptor was obtained from a human donor who had a prior SARS-CoV-2 infection. The V and J genes are TRBV2 and TRBJ1-2, with no clear D. CDR3 DNA sequence: TGTGCCAGCACGGGGTTCAGGACGCCAATGGATGGCTACACCTTC. Residues: CASTGFRTPMDGYTF.